These 32 T cell receptor beta chains originate from one sample sequenced in a study of T cells in Graves' hyperthyroidism and ophthalmopathy. The investigators amplified TCR beta CDR3 regions from RNA transcripts. The HTBI primer set drove a first-round RT-PCR of the TCR CDR3. TCRdb ran MiXCR on the multiplex PCR reads and lists one entry per CDR3 protein. Of a few hundred thousand distinct CDR3 sequences listed, approximately 22% were seen once; the top ten hold 49%. The sample was blood. All receptors come from a woman aged 70-85 years with Graves' ophthalmopathy.

The sample holds many counts of this clonotype. The V and J genes are TRBV6-5 and TRBJ1-5; D is undetermined. CDR1 MNHEY and CDR2 SVGAGI come from the germline V gene. With 2 bases removed from V and 3 bases from J, the gap between germline ends came to 8 bases. CDR3 length equals 14 residues. The DNA of the CDR3 is TGTGCCAGCAGTTACGCAGGCTCCAATCAGCCCCAGCATTTT. Translating it yields CASSYAGSNQPQHF.

This clonotype came up once. One base away lies a much larger clone, so this may be a sequencing read error. This chain links TRBV20-1 with TRBJ2-7, with D possibly TRBD2 on 6 matching bases. CDR1 and CDR2 from the germline V gene are DFQATT and SNEGSKA (reference sequence). The CDR3 consists of 14 residues. Deletions cut 7 bases from V and 2 bases from J, with 18 bases between. CDR3 region: CSVSRREFPYEQYF. In DNA, the CDR3 is TGCAGTGTTAGCCGCCGGGAGTTCCCCTACGAGCAGTACTTC.

This clonotype was counted between two and nine times. J is TRBJ1-6 and V is TRBV27, with 8 bases aligning to TRBD1. The J segment lost 7 bases and the V segment lost 4 bases, leaving 6 bases of the junction unmatched. CDR1 is MNHEY, CDR2 SMNVEV, per germline (reference sequence). The CDR3 consists of 15 residues. The CDR3 is CASSSKGTGNSPLHF. The DNA of the CDR3 is TGTGCCAGCAGTTCAAAGGGGACAGGAAATTCACCCCTCCACTTT.

This chain uses TRBV6-2 or TRBV6-3 with TRBJ2-1; D is ambiguous. The CDR3 sequence is 12 residues long. The V end lost 8 bases, the J end lost 6 bases, and 11 bases lay between the germline ends. Germline V gives CDR1 MNHEY, CDR2 SVGEGT. CDR3 residues: CASGRHLNEQFF. The CDR3 DNA reads as TGTGCCAGCGGTCGGCACCTCAATGAGCAGTTCTTC.

A few counts support this clonotype. This chain joins TRBV30 and TRBJ2-7, with D possibly TRBD1 on 7 matching bases. Per germline, CDR1 GTSNPN and CDR2 SVGIG (reference sequence). With 4 bases removed from V and 0 bases from J, the gap between germline ends came to 19 bases. This CDR3 region has 16 residues. The CDR3 region has the DNA TGTGCCTGGACCACGAGGGGGCGGGGCGTCTCCTACGAGCAGTACTTC. Residues: CAWTTRGRGVSYEQYF.

This clonotype was seen a few times. This chain links TRBV3-1 with TRBJ2-1, with TRBD1 identical over 8 bases. The length of the CDR3 is 15 residues. Trimming removed 10 bases from V and 0 bases from J; junction bases left unmatched: 8. Germline V lookup: CDR1 LGHDT, CDR2 YNNKEL (reference sequence). This CDR3 reads CATGGDRGSYNEQFF. The CDR3 DNA follows: TGTGCCACAGGGGGTGACAGGGGCTCCTACAATGAGCAGTTCTTC.

This rearrangement joins TRBV3-1 to TRBJ1-4; 8 bases line up with TRBD1. CDR3 length equals 16 residues. J lost 8 bases, V lost 1 base, and 9 bases had no gene match. Germline V gene sequence: CDR1 LGHDT, CDR2 YNNKEL (reference sequence). DNA of the CDR3: TGTGCCAGCAGCCAAGGGTTAACAGGGGGTATCGAAAAACTGTTTTTT. Residues: CASSQGLTGGIEKLFF.

Regarding this clonotype: A read error is possible here, since a much larger clone lies one base away. V is TRBV6-1 and J is TRBJ1-1; a possible D gene is TRBD1 (5 bases). The germline V gene has CDR1 MNHNS and CDR2 SASEGT. This CDR3 is built from 14 residues. CDR3 coding DNA: TGTGCCAGCACCCTTTTCGGGACGAACACTGAAGCTTCCTTT. This translates into CASTLFGTNTEASF.

This clonotype has just a few counts. This chain joins TRBV5-6 and TRBJ2-1; 13 bases are a match to TRBD2. CDR3 length: 17 amino acids. The germline V gene has CDR1 SGHDT and CDR2 YYEEEE. V trimming: 4 bases; J trimming: 1 base; junction bases outside the gene matches: 5. CDR3 DNA sequence: TGTGCCAGCAGCCTGGGGACTAGCGGGATTTCCTACAATGAGCAGTTCTTC. Residues: CASSLGTSGISYNEQFF.

The chain joins TRBV7-7 to TRBJ2-5, with a possible D match to TRBD1 (6 bases). This CDR3 is built from 12 residues. The germline gives CDR1 SSHAT, CDR2 FNYEAQ (reference sequence). The CDR3 here is CARGHRKETQYF. The CDR3 nucleotides read TGTGCTAGGGGACATCGAAAAGAGACCCAGTACTTC.

This clonotype has more than one count but fewer than ten. This could be a read error, since a much larger clone is one nucleotide away. This sequence joins TRBV7-9 and TRBJ2-7; D is perhaps TRBD2 (6 bases). Per the germline V gene, CDR1 is SEHNR and CDR2 is FQNEAQ (reference sequence). The CDR3 extends over 11 amino acids. The CDR3 DNA reads TGTGCCAGCAGCATAGCGGACGAGCAGTACTTC. This codes for CASSIADEQYF.

This clonotype occurred many times. The gene calls are TRBV5-1 and TRBJ2-1; D might be TRBD1 or TRBD2, each matching 6 bases. The CDR3 has 15 amino acids. Per the germline V gene, CDR1 is SGHRS and CDR2 is YFSETQ. V lost 0 bases, J lost 12 bases, and 19 bases lay in between. CDR3 sequence: CASSLGRDHGGGQFF. CDR3 coding DNA: TGCGCCAGCAGCTTGGGCCGGGACCACGGAGGGGGGCAGTTCTTC.

This clonotype occurred many times. V gene TRBV5-1 combines with J gene TRBJ2-7, with TRBD1 matching 7 bases. The CDR3 consists of 14 residues. Germline V gene lookup returns CDR1 SGHRS and CDR2 YFSETQ. V was pared by 6 bases and J by 6 bases, with 12 bases of the junction left unmatched. The CDR3 sequence: CASNEQGELSEQYF. In nucleotides, the CDR3 is TGCGCCAGCAATGAGCAGGGGGAACTTAGCGAGCAGTACTTC. Using reference TRBV5-1 and TRBJ2-7 for the parts outside the CDR3, the full variable domain is KAGVTQTPRYLIKTRGQQVTLSCSPISGHRSVSWYQQTPGQGLQFLFEYFSETQRNKGNFPGRFSGRQFSNSRSEMNVSTLELGDSALYLCASNEQGELSEQYFGPGTRLTVT.

This chain joins TRBV15 and TRBJ1-2; perhaps TRBD1 as D (6 bases). Trimming removed 5 bases from V and 4 bases from J, with 11 bases in between. The CDR3 has 13 amino acids. CDR1 and CDR2 (germline): LNHNV, YYDKDF (reference sequence). The CDR3 DNA follows: TGTGCCACCAGCCAGGACAGTCTCTATGGCTACACCTTC. It specifies CATSQDSLYGYTF. The variable domain in full, with the rest retrieved from reference TRBV15 and TRBJ1-2, is DAMVIQNPRYQVTQFGKPVTLSCSQTLNHNVMYWYQQKSSQAPKLLFHYYDKDFNNEADTPDNFQSRRPNTSFCFLDIRSPGLGDTAMYLCATSQDSLYGYTFGSGTRLTVV.

This clonotype is a singleton in its sample. This chain connects TRBV28 to TRBJ1-1; D ambiguous. Germline V lookup: CDR1 MDHEN, CDR2 SYDVKM. Trimming took off 6 bases at V and 7 bases at J, with 18 bases between the two ends. The CDR3 runs 14 residues. The chain's CDR3 is CASRPLTEVHEAFF. CDR3 nucleotides: TGTGCCAGCAGGCCTCTGACGGAAGTCCATGAAGCTTTCTTT.

This clonotype was detected a few times. The rearrangement links TRBV12-5 to TRBJ2-1; the D gene could be TRBD1 or TRBD2 (5 bases each). This CDR3 has 15 amino acids. CDR1 and CDR2 from the germline V gene are LGHNT and FRNRAP. The V end lost 2 bases, the J end lost 2 bases, and 10 bases lay between the germline ends. The CDR3 DNA reads TGTGCTAGTGGTTTGTCCCAGGGACCCTACAATGAGCAGTTCTTC. This sequence encodes CASGLSQGPYNEQFF.

This clonotype appeared many times. Here the CDR3 DNA reads TGTGCCAGCTGGGACTCGAGCTCCTACAATGAGCAGTTCTTC. As protein: CASWDSSSYNEQFF. The chain is built from TRBV28 and TRBJ2-1; a weak D match, TRBD2 (6 bases). The length of the CDR3 is 14 residues. V was cut by 8 bases and J by 0 bases, with 11 bases left in between. Germline-derived CDR1 and CDR2 are MDHEN and SYDVKM.

The V call is TRBV6-1, the J call TRBJ1-4; D ambiguous. The V end lost 7 bases, the J end lost 7 bases, and 10 bases lay between the germline ends. This CDR3 spans 12 amino acids. The V gene's germline CDR1 is MNHNS and CDR2 SASEGT. The CDR3 DNA reads TGTGCCAGCAACATAAAGGGTGAAAAACTGTTTTTT. Translation gives CASNIKGEKLFF.

The table lists this clonotype with a few counts. The rearrangement links TRBV7-9 to TRBJ2-7, with D possibly being TRBD1 or TRBD2 (5 bases each). The germline V gene has CDR1 SEHNR and CDR2 FQNEAQ (reference sequence). The V end lost 1 base, the J end lost 7 bases, and 11 bases lay between the germline ends. CDR3 size: 13 residues. The CDR3 coding sequence is TGTGCCAGCAGCTTAGTGGGACCCGAAGAGCAGTACTTC. Its protein product is CASSLVGPEEQYF. The full variable domain, with the rest looked up from reference TRBV7-9 and TRBJ2-7, is DTGVSQNPRHKITKRGQNVTFRCDPISEHNRLYWYRQTLGQGPEFLTYFQNEAQLEKSRLLSDRFSAERPKGSFSTLEIQRTEQGDSAMYLCASSLVGPEEQYFGPGTRLTVT.

This clonotype was recorded many times. J is TRBJ1-1 and V is TRBV7-2; TRBD1 is a possible D gene (5 bases). Trimming removed 1 base at V and 1 base at J, with 10 bases between. Per the germline V gene, CDR1 is SGHTA and CDR2 is FQGNSA. The CDR3 runs to 15 residues. The CDR3 loop reads CASSLGPGRNTEAFF. CDR3 nucleotides: TGTGCCAGCAGCTTAGGTCCGGGGCGGAACACTGAAGCTTTCTTT.

This clonotype has just a few counts. The V call is TRBV12-3 or TRBV12-4, the J call TRBJ2-7; no definite D call. This CDR3 is 12 amino acids long. The V and J ends lost 6 bases and 5 bases respectively, with 11 bases between them. The chain's CDR3 is CASSSYRNEQYF. CDR3 coding DNA: TGTGCCAGCAGCTCATACAGAAACGAGCAGTACTTC.

The chain joins TRBV20-1 to TRBJ2-7; no reliable D call. V lost 0 bases and J 3 bases, leaving 9 bases between the germline ends. Germline V lookup: CDR1 DFQATT, CDR2 SNEGSKA (reference sequence). CDR3 length: 13 amino acids. The CDR3 sequence is CSARDGPLYEQYF. The DNA for the CDR3 is TGCAGTGCTAGAGACGGACCCCTCTACGAGCAGTACTTC.

The rearrangement links TRBV28 to TRBJ2-7; D might be TRBD1 (6 bases). In germline, CDR1 is MDHEN, CDR2 SYDVKM. This CDR3 is built from 14 residues. The V end lost 10 bases, the J end lost 4 bases, and 20 bases lay between the germline ends. The CDR3 DNA reads TGTGCCACCCACGGACAGCCGTCAGGGTACGAGCAGTACTTC. It specifies CATHGQPSGYEQYF.

The count of this clonotype is one. Just one base apart from a much larger clone, this may be a read error. CDR3 sequence: CASSYILAGAGPRSYNEQIF. The CDR3 DNA is TGTGCCAGCAGCTACATTCTAGCGGGTGCCGGGCCCCGCTCCTACAATGAGCAGATCTTC. The gene calls are TRBV11-2 and TRBJ2-1; 8 bases line up with TRBD2. CDR1 is SGHAT and CDR2 is FQNNGV in the germline V gene. This CDR3 contains 20 residues.

V and J are TRBV20-1 and TRBJ2-5; a possible D gene is TRBD2 (5 bases). The CDR3 covers 14 residues. Germline CDR1 is DFQATT and CDR2 is SNEGSKA (reference sequence). The V end was cut by 3 bases, the J end by 2 bases, with 13 bases between. CDR3 nucleotide sequence: TGCAGTGCTAGTAGGGAGCTGAAGCAAGAGACCCAGTACTTC. It codes for CSASRELKQETQYF.

This sequence joins TRBV20-1 and TRBJ2-5; 11 positions agree with TRBD2. The germline V gene encodes CDR1 DFQATT and CDR2 SNEGSKA (reference sequence). The CDR3 totals 13 residues. Losses at the gene ends were 6 bases for V and 3 bases for J; bases not matched to a gene: 3. The CDR3 region has the DNA TGCAGTGCCCTACTAGCGGGGGAAGAGACCCAGTACTTC. Translated, it gives CSALLAGEETQYF.

J is TRBJ2-3 and V is TRBV29-1; D is perhaps TRBD1 (5 bases). Per germline, CDR1 SQVTM and CDR2 ANQGSEA. Trimming left V 5 bases short and J 3 bases short, with 6 bases between. CDR3 length equals 11 residues. This CDR3 reads CSVQGTDTQYF. The CDR3 nucleotides read TGCAGCGTTCAGGGAACAGATACGCAGTATTTT.

In its sample, this clonotype was seen a few times. The rearrangement links TRBV6-6 to TRBJ2-1; unclear D gene. This CDR3 is 14 amino acids long. V was shortened by 2 bases and J by 12 bases, with 17 bases between the two germline ends. Germline V gene sequence: CDR1 MNHNY, CDR2 SVGAGI (reference sequence). The CDR3 spells CASSYGAPAGVQFF. CDR3 bases: TGTGCCAGCAGTTACGGAGCTCCGGCCGGTGTGCAGTTCTTC.

The J gene is TRBJ2-2, the V gene TRBV12-3 or TRBV12-4; 11 bases match TRBD2. After removal of 5 bases from V and 6 bases from J, the junction contained 8 bases not matched to a gene. The CDR3 is 16 amino acids. The CDR3 region is CASSLLAGGSPGELFF. The CDR3 nucleotides read TGTGCCAGCAGTCTCTTAGCGGGAGGGAGTCCCGGGGAGCTGTTTTTT.

The J gene is TRBJ2-1, the V gene TRBV20-1; 13 nucleotides line up with TRBD2. This CDR3 has 14 residues. Per germline, CDR1 DFQATT and CDR2 SNEGSKA (reference sequence). V was pared by 6 bases and J by 3 bases, with 2 bases of the junction left unmatched. CDR3 residues: CSAGLAGSYNEQFF. DNA of the CDR3: TGCAGTGCGGGACTAGCGGGAAGCTACAATGAGCAGTTCTTC.

CDR3 nucleotide sequence: TGTGCCAGCAGCTTCCAATGGGGGAATCAGCCCCAGCATTTT. Amino acids: CASSFQWGNQPQHF. The chain joins TRBV7-2 to TRBJ1-5, with D maybe TRBD1 (5 bases). Germline-derived CDR1 and CDR2 are SGHTA and FQGNSA. V shed 3 bases and J shed 4 bases, with 10 bases lying between them. CDR3 length: 14 residues.

This clonotype was detected only a few times. The gene calls are TRBV7-3 and TRBJ2-1, with D possibly matching TRBD2 (5 bases). This CDR3 is built from 14 residues. Trimming took off 1 base at V and 7 bases at J, with 11 bases between the two ends. Germline CDR1 is SGHTA and CDR2 is FQGTGA. CDR3 residues: CASSLNTLANEQFF. In DNA, the CDR3 is TGTGCCAGCAGCTTAAATACGTTAGCGAATGAGCAGTTCTTC.